This T cell receptor beta chain appears in the sequencing data of a study of T-cell memory formation after mild COVID-19. Broader study findings: Clones that contracted from day 15 to 85 were balanced CD4/CD8, while later expanders leaned CD4+. Among CD4+ contracting clones, most were CM and EM, and CD8+ ones EMRA.

Worth noting for this clonotype: Its antigen is still unknown.

TCR alpha and TCR beta cDNA libraries carrying sample barcodes and UMIs came from 5'RACE with constant-segment primers. TCRdb ran MiXCR on the 5' RACE reads and lists one entry per CDR3 protein. The sample lists almost 550,000 distinct CDR3 sequences; 20% were seen once. V shed 2 bases and J shed 9 bases, with 11 bases lying between them. There are 13 residues in the CDR3. Germline assignment: CDR1 SGHTA and CDR2 FQGTGA. The receptor comes from an adult woman who had mild COVID-19 (a few samples of this study predate the infection). Cell type and time point are not known. This chain connects TRBV7-3 to TRBJ2-1; no clear D gene. Input material: PBMCs or a T cell subset sorted from them (not recorded which). CDR3 in DNA: TGTGCCAGCAGCTTATCCGGCGGCAGTGAGCAGTTCTTC. This gives the protein CASSLSGGSEQFF.